This T cell receptor beta chain was identified in a study of T cells in localized non-small cell lung cancer. The study, taken as a whole, reports: Increased T cell density in blood showed an association with longer overall survival. Adjacent uninvolved lung had the highest clonality, suggesting focused antigen responses.

There are 14 residues in the CDR3. The V end was cut by 0 bases, the J end by 0 bases, with 4 bases between. Germline-derived CDR1 and CDR2 are SGDLS and YYNGEE. With regard to this clone: Its specificity is not known.

Measured with immunoSEQ multiplex PCR; TCRdb has only the in-frame clones, and not every one. The data show 60,000 or so clones, roughly 79% seen once. The TCR comes from a man between 40 and 70 years old with stage II lung adenocarcinoma. The specimen was PBMCs, collected before any cancer treatment. The chain uses TRBV9 and TRBJ2-1; D not resolved. The CDR3 sequence is CASSVDGSYNEQFF. The CDR3 nucleotides read TGTGCCAGCAGCGTAGACGGCTCCTACAATGAGCAGTTCTTC.